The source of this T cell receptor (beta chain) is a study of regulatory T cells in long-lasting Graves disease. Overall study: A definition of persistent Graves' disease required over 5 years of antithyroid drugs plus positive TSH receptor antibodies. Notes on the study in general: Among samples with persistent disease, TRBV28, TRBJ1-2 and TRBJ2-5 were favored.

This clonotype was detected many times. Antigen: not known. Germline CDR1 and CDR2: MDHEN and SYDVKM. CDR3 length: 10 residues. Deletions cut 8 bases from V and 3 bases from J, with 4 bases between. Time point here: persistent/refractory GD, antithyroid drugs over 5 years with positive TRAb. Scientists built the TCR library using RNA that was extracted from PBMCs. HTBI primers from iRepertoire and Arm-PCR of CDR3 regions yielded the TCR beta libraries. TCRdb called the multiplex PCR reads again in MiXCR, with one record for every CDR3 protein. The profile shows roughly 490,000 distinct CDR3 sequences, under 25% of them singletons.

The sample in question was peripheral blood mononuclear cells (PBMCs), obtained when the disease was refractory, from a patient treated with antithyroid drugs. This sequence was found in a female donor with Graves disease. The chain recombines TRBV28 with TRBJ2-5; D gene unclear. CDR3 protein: CASGEETQYF. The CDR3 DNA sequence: TGTGCCAGCGGAGAAGAGACCCAGTACTTC.